A selection of T cell receptor beta chains follows, all from one sample in a study of blood T cells in healthy people across ages. TCRdb redid the calling of the 5' RACE reads with MiXCR, one entry per CDR3 protein. This sample has about 1 million distinct CDR3 sequences, with 35% to 50% found just once. Sequenced input: blood. The receptors were gathered from a woman aged 60-75 years in good health. CDR3s include the opening cysteine and the closing phenylalanine or tryptophan. Each record gives: CDR3 DNA, CDR3 protein, CDR3 length, J gene, V gene, D gene, clone size. A D gene is named only where the DNA matches it firmly. Some rows have no size entry. The others give once, few or many, or a class for an expanded clone.

DNA: TGTGCCAGCAGCTCCCTCGGACAGGGGGTCTACGAGCAGTACTTC; CDR3: CASSSLGQGVYEQYF; length: 15; J: TRBJ2-7; V: TRBV13; D: TRBD1; size: NA
DNA: TGTGCCAGCAGCCAAGTTTCCCTTCGAGACCGAGCCTACGAGCAGTACTTC; CDR3: CASSQVSLRDRAYEQYF; length: 17; J: TRBJ2-7; V: TRBV14; D: NA; size: few
DNA: TGTGCCAGCAGCATTCCGGGACTAAGGAATCAGCCCCAGCATTTT; CDR3: CASSIPGLRNQPQHF; length: 15; J: TRBJ1-5; V: TRBV21-1; D: NA; size: NA
DNA: TGCGCCAGCAGCTTGGCCCCAGCGGGAAGGGAGCAGTTCTTC; CDR3: CASSLAPAGREQFF; length: 14; J: TRBJ2-1; V: TRBV5-1; D: TRBD2; size: few
DNA: TGTGCTAGTGGTATGGTACTAGCGGGCGCCACCTACAATGAGCAGTTCTTC; CDR3: CASGMVLAGATYNEQFF; length: 17; J: TRBJ2-1; V: TRBV12-5; D: TRBD2; size: NA
DNA: TGTGCCAGCAGCGCCCCTCTCGGACAGGGAGGCGGGAGGAATACGCAGTATTTT; CDR3: CASSAPLGQGGGRNTQYF; length: 18; J: TRBJ2-3; V: TRBV9; D: NA; size: NA
DNA: TGTGCCAGCAGTTTTGTCCCACGTTCCTACAATGAGCAGTTCTTC; CDR3: CASSFVPRSYNEQFF; length: 15; J: TRBJ2-1; V: TRBV27; D: NA; size: few
DNA: TGTGCCAGCAGCGCCTACAGGGGGCCTATGAACACAGATACGCAGTATTTT; CDR3: CASSAYRGPMNTDTQYF; length: 17; J: TRBJ2-3; V: TRBV7-3; D: TRBD1; size: NA
DNA: TGTGCCACCAGTGTTCGACTAGCGGGATACAATGAGCAGTTCTTC; CDR3: CATSVRLAGYNEQFF; length: 15; J: TRBJ2-1; V: TRBV24-1; D: TRBD2; size: NA
DNA: TGTGCCAGCGGGGACAGTAAAAACATTCAGTACTTC; CDR3: CASGDSKNIQYF; length: 12; J: TRBJ2-4; V: TRBV3-1; D: TRBD1; size: once
DNA: TGCAGTGCTAAATCCCGGTGGGTAAACACTGAAGCTTTCTTT; CDR3: CSAKSRWVNTEAFF; length: 14; J: TRBJ1-1; V: TRBV20-1; D: NA; size: NA
DNA: TGTGCCAGCAGTGTGGGAAGGGCCGGGGAGCTGTTTTTT; CDR3: CASSVGRAGELFF; length: 13; J: TRBJ2-2; V: TRBV27; D: NA; size: NA
DNA: TGTGCCAGCAGTGAAGCCCGGGAGTCGGAGACCCAGTACTTC; CDR3: CASSEARESETQYF; length: 14; J: TRBJ2-5; V: TRBV2; D: NA; size: few
DNA: TGTGCCAGCAGTCTGGACAGGGGGAACTACAATGAGCAGTTCTTC; CDR3: CASSLDRGNYNEQFF; length: 15; J: TRBJ2-1; V: TRBV6-1; D: TRBD1; size: many
DNA: TGCAGTGCTAGTGGCGGGGCCTCCTATAATTCACCCCTCCACTTT; CDR3: CSASGGASYNSPLHF; length: 15; J: TRBJ1-6; V: TRBV20-1; D: NA; size: NA
DNA: TGTGCCACCTCCCTCCCCGTTCTAGCAGGCACCGGGGAGCTGTTTTTT; CDR3: CATSLPVLAGTGELFF; length: 16; J: TRBJ2-2; V: TRBV24-1; D: NA; size: once
DNA: TGTGCCAGCAGTTCTCAGGGCATCTGGGGTGAAAAACTGTTTTTT; CDR3: CASSSQGIWGEKLFF; length: 15; J: TRBJ1-4; V: TRBV12-3/TRBV12-4; D: NA; size: many
DNA: TGTGCCACCAGTGATGTGCGTGTCTCCTACAATGAGCAGTACTTC; CDR3: CATSDVRVSYNEQYF; length: 15; J: TRBJ2-5; V: TRBV24-1; D: NA; size: NA
DNA: TGCAGCGTGTCCCGGGGACAGAACTATGGCTACACCTTC; CDR3: CSVSRGQNYGYTF; length: 13; J: TRBJ1-2; V: TRBV29-1; D: TRBD1; size: NA
DNA: TGCGCCGGCAGCCAAGGTCCTGTTGAGCAGTTCTTC; CDR3: CAGSQGPVEQFF; length: 12; J: TRBJ2-1; V: TRBV4-1; D: NA; size: NA
DNA: TGCGCCAGCAGCTTAATGAGGGATGCGGAGCAGTACTTC; CDR3: CASSLMRDAEQYF; length: 13; J: TRBJ2-7; V: TRBV5-1; D: NA; size: NA
DNA: TGTGCCAGCAGCCAAGCAGCGGGAGAGGGAAACATTCAGTACTTC; CDR3: CASSQAAGEGNIQYF; length: 15; J: TRBJ2-4; V: TRBV3-1; D: TRBD2; size: once
DNA: TGCGCCAGCAGCTTGGATGGGACTACAGGAGAGACCCAGTACTTC; CDR3: CASSLDGTTGETQYF; length: 15; J: TRBJ2-5; V: TRBV5-1; D: TRBD2; size: few
DNA: TGTGCCATCAAGGAGAACAACTATGGCTACACCTTC; CDR3: CAIKENNYGYTF; length: 12; J: TRBJ1-2; V: TRBV10-3; D: NA; size: few
DNA: TGCAGTGCTCGCTATGTAGCGGGAGGCTCCTACAATGAGCAGTTCTTC; CDR3: CSARYVAGGSYNEQFF; length: 16; J: TRBJ2-1; V: TRBV20-1; D: TRBD2; size: NA
DNA: TGTGCCAGCAGCAAAGGAACTAGCGGGGGTAGCACAGATACGCAGTATTTT; CDR3: CASSKGTSGGSTDTQYF; length: 17; J: TRBJ2-3; V: TRBV21-1; D: NA; size: few
DNA: TGTGCCAGCAGCCGCACTAGCGGGGTCACAGATACGCAGTATTTT; CDR3: CASSRTSGVTDTQYF; length: 15; J: TRBJ2-3; V: TRBV9; D: TRBD2; size: many
DNA: TGCAGTGCAAGTAGCGGGAGGTTGGAGCAGTACTTC; CDR3: CSASSGRLEQYF; length: 12; J: TRBJ2-7; V: TRBV20-1; D: TRBD2; size: many
DNA: TGTGCCAGCAGCCTGGGAGCGGGGGACCAAGAGACCCAGTACTTC; CDR3: CASSLGAGDQETQYF; length: 15; J: TRBJ2-5; V: TRBV4-2; D: TRBD2; size: many
DNA: TGTGCCAGCAGCTCTCCTCAGGGGACTAGACCCACCGGGGAGCTGTTTTTT; CDR3: CASSSPQGTRPTGELFF; length: 17; J: TRBJ2-2; V: TRBV28; D: TRBD2; size: NA
DNA: TGTGTCAGCAGCCCCCATGTCGCAACCAGGACTTACGGGCAGTACTTC; CDR3: CVSSPHVATRTYGQYF; length: 16; J: TRBJ2-5; V: TRBV9; D: NA; size: NA
DNA: TGTGCCAGCAGGCAAAACCGGGACTACAATGAGCAGTTCTTC; CDR3: CASRQNRDYNEQFF; length: 14; J: TRBJ2-1; V: TRBV2; D: NA; size: NA
DNA: TGTGCCACCAGTGATACAGATATTTACGAGCAGTACTTC; CDR3: CATSDTDIYEQYF; length: 13; J: TRBJ2-7; V: TRBV24-1; D: NA; size: few
DNA: TGTGCTAGTGGTCTCGGACTAGCGGGGACGGGGCAGTTCTTC; CDR3: CASGLGLAGTGQFF; length: 14; J: TRBJ2-1; V: TRBV12-5; D: TRBD2; size: NA
DNA: TGTGCCAGCAGTCCGTACCCGGACGAGCAGTACTTC; CDR3: CASSPYPDEQYF; length: 12; J: TRBJ2-7; V: TRBV27; D: NA; size: NA
DNA: TGTGCCAGCAGTGCCTCAGTGAACACTGAAGCTTTCTTT; CDR3: CASSASVNTEAFF; length: 13; J: TRBJ1-1; V: TRBV6-5; D: NA; size: NA